The 4 T cell receptor beta chains in this list originate from one sample, sequenced in a study of identical twins. TCRdb recomputed calls from the 5' RACE reads with MiXCR, one row per CDR3 protein. The sample carries 1.5 million to 2 million distinct CDR3 sequences, more than 30% recorded once. The sequencing input was cord blood. Every receptor here comes from a newborn girl in good health.

The chain joins TRBV27 to TRBJ1-1; 9 nucleotides line up with TRBD1. This CDR3 region has 17 residues. V shed 5 bases, J shed 1 base, and the junction held 11 bases outside the gene matches. CDR1 and CDR2 from the germline V gene are MNHEY and SMNVEV (reference sequence). CDR3 loop: CASSEYGTGKTNTEAFF. The CDR3 DNA reads TGTGCCAGCAGTGAATACGGGACAGGGAAAACGAACACTGAAGCTTTCTTT.

This clonotype was found a few times. The chain uses TRBV21-1 and TRBJ1-1; TRBD1 was called by the table and not checked on the DNA. TRBV21-1 is designated a pseudogene. The CDR3 is made up of 16 amino acids. CDR3 in DNA: TGTGCCAGCAGCAAAAGGCGGACAGGGTTTGGAACTGAAGCTTTCTTT. Its protein product is CASSKRRTGFGTEAFF.

The chain couples TRBV5-6 to TRBJ1-4; perhaps TRBD1 as D (5 bases). In germline, CDR1 is SGHDT, CDR2 YYEEEE. Trimming cost V 2 bases and J 6 bases, with 11 bases left between them. The CDR3 loop spans 14 amino acids. CDR3 in amino acids: CASSFQGVDEKLFF. Written as DNA, the CDR3 is TGTGCCAGCAGCTTTCAGGGAGTAGATGAAAAACTGTTTTTT.

Here the CDR3 reads CASSPRDTELFF. The CDR3 DNA sequence: TGTGCCAGCAGCCCCCGGGACACCGAGCTGTTTTTT. This chain connects TRBV7-9 to TRBJ2-2; maybe TRBD1 (6 bases). This CDR3 has 12 residues. Trimming removed 5 bases at V and 11 bases at J, with 12 bases between. Germline loops: CDR1 SEHNR, CDR2 FQNEAQ (reference sequence).